These 4 T cell receptor beta chains came from one sample sequenced in a study of CD8 T cells in ankylosing spondylitis. Using its own MiXCR run on the 5' RACE reads, TCRdb lists one record per CDR3 protein. The sample lists 350,000 or so distinct CDR3 sequences, approximately 14% seen once, with 1.1% in the top ten. Sequenced input: blood, either unsorted or a sorted T cell fraction (not recorded which). These TCRs come from a male donor with ankylosing spondylitis or in good health (not recorded which).

The table lists this clonotype with a few counts. Mismatch with germline at one junction end may stem from a read error. This rearrangement joins TRBV27 to TRBJ2-1, with D tentatively TRBD1 (6 bases). The CDR3 runs to 14 residues. Germline-derived CDR1 and CDR2 are MNHEY and SMNVEV (reference sequence). The CDR3 reads CASSATVVKGERFF. The CDR3, as DNA: TGTGCCAGCAGTGCAACCGTAGTGAAGGGGGAGCGGTTCTTC.

This chain joins TRBV12-3 or TRBV12-4 and TRBJ2-7, with TRBD1 identical over 7 bases. After removal of 3 bases from V and 2 bases from J, the junction contained 4 bases not matched to a gene. CDR3 length equals 14 residues. Here the CDR3 DNA reads TGTGCCAGCAGTTTCGGACAGGATACCTACGAGCAGTACTTC. As protein: CASSFGQDTYEQYF.

J is TRBJ2-3 and V is TRBV5-1, with TRBD2 matching over 12 bases. J gave up 5 bases and V 6 bases, and 7 bases lay outside the gene matches. The length of the CDR3 is 15 residues. The V gene's germline CDR1 is SGHRS and CDR2 YFSETQ. CDR3 region: CASTLTSGGLDTQYF. CDR3 bases: TGCGCCAGCACCCTGACTAGCGGGGGCCTAGATACGCAGTATTTT.

This clonotype has more than one count but fewer than ten. The V call is TRBV27, the J call TRBJ2-5, with 8 bases lining up with TRBD1. J was trimmed by 5 bases and V by 6 bases; bases with no gene match: 8. CDR3 size: 14 residues. Germline V gene data show CDR1 as MNHEY and CDR2 as SMNVEV (reference sequence). The CDR3 nucleotides are TGTGCCAGCAGCGCCGACAGGGGTTGGGAGACCCAGTACTTC. Its protein is CASSADRGWETQYF.